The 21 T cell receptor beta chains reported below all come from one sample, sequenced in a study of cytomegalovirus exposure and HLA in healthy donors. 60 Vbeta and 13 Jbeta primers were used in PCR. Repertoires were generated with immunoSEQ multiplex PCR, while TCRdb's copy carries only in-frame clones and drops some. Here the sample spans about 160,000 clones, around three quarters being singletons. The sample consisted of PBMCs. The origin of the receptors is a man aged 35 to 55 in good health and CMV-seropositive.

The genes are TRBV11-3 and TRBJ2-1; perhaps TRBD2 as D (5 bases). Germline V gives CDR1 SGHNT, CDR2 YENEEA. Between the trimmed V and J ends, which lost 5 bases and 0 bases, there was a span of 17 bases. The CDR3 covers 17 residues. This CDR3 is CASSLSSMGSSYNEQFF. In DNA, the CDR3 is TGTGCCAGCAGCCTCTCTAGCATGGGTAGCTCCTACAATGAGCAGTTCTTC. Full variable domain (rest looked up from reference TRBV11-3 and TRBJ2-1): EAGVVQSPRYKIIEKKQPVAFWCNPISGHNTLYWYLQNLGQGPELLIRYENEEAVDDSQLPKDRFSAERLKGVDSTLKIQPAELGDSAVYLCASSLSSMGSSYNEQFFGPGTRLTVL.

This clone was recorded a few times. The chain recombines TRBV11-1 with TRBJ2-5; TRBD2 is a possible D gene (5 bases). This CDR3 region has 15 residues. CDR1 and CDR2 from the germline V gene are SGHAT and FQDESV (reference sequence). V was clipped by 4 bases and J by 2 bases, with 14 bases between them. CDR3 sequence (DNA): TGTGCCAGCAGCTATATATACCGGGGTCAAGAGACCCAGTACTTC. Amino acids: CASSYIYRGQETQYF.

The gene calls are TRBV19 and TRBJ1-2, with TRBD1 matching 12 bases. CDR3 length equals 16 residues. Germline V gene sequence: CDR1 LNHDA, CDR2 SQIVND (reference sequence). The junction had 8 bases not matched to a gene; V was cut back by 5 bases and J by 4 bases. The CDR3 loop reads CASSVGTGGVSYGYTF. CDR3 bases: TGTGCCAGTAGTGTCGGGACAGGGGGCGTAAGCTATGGCTACACCTTC.

The CDR3 nucleotides are TGCGCCAGCAGCCAAGAGGGGGCGAATTTGGATACGCAGTATTTT. Translation gives CASSQEGANLDTQYF. The rearrangement uses TRBV4-1 and TRBJ2-3, with a weak D call TRBD1 (6 bases). Germline loops: CDR1 MGHRA, CDR2 YSYEKL. V lost 0 bases to trimming and J lost 6 bases, with 13 bases between them. The CDR3 has 15 residues.

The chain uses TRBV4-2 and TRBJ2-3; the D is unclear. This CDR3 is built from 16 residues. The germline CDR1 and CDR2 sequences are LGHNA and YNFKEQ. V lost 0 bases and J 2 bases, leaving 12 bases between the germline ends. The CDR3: CASSQDELSYTDTQYF. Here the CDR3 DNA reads TGTGCCAGCAGCCAAGATGAGCTATCCTACACAGATACGCAGTATTTT.

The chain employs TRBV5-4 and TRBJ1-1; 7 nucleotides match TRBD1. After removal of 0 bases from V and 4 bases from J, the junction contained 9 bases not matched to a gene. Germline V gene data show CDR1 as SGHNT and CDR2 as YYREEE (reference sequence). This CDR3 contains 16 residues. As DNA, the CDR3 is TGTGCCAGCAGCTTGGGTGCAGGGGGTGGTAGCACTGAAGCTTTCTTT. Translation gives CASSLGAGGGSTEAFF.

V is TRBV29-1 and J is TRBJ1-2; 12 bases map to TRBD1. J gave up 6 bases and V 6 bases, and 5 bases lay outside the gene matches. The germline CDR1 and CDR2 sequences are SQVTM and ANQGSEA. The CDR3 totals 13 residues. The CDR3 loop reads CSVGQGANHGYTF. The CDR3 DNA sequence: TGCAGCGTGGGACAGGGGGCAAACCATGGCTACACCTTC. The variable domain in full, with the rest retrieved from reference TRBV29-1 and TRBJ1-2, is SAVISQKPSRDICQRGTSLTIQCQVDSQVTMMFWYRQQPGQSLTLIATANQGSEATYESGFVIDKFPISRPNLTFSTLTVSNMSPEDSSIYLCSVGQGANHGYTFGSGTRLTVV.

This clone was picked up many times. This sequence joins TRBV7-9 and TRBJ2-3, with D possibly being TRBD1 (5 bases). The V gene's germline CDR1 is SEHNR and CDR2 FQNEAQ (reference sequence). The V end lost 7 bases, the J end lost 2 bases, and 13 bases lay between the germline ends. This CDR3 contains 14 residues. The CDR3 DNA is TGTGCCAGCATCACGGACACCCTCACAGATACGCAGTATTTT. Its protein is CASITDTLTDTQYF.

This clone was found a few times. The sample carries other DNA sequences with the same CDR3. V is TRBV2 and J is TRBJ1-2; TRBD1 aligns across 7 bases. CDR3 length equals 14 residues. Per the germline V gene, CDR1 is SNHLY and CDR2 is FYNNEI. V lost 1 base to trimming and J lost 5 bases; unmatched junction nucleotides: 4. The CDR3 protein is CASSEDRGDYGYTF. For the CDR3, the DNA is TGTGCCAGCAGTGAAGACAGGGGTGATTATGGCTACACCTTC.

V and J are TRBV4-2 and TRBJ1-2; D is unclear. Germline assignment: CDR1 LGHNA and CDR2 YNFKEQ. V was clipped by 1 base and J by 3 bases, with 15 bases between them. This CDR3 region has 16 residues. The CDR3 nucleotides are TGTGCCAGCAGCCAAGCCCAGCGGGATGGTGACTATGGCTACACCTTC. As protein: CASSQAQRDGDYGYTF.

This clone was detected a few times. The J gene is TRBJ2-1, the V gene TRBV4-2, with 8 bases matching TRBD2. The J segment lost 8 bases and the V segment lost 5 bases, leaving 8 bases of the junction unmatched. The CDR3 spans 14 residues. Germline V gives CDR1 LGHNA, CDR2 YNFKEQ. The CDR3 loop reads CASSFSGKRDEQFF. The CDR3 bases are TGTGCCAGCAGCTTTAGCGGGAAACGGGATGAGCAGTTCTTC.

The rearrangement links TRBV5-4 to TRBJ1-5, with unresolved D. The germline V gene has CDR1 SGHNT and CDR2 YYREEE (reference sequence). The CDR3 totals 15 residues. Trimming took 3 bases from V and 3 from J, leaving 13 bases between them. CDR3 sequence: CASSSPSPDNQPQHF. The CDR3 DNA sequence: TGTGCCAGCAGCTCCCCTAGCCCCGACAATCAGCCCCAGCATTTT.

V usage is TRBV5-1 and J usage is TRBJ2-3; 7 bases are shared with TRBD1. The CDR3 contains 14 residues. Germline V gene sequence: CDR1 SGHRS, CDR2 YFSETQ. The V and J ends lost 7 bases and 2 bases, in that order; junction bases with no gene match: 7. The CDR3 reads CASGTGQYTDTQYF. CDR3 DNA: TGCGCCAGCGGGACGGGACAGTACACAGATACGCAGTATTTT.

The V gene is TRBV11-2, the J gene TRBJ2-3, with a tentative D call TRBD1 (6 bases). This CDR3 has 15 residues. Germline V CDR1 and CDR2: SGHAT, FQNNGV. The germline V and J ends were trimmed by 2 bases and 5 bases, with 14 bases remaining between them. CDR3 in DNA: TGTGCCAGCAGCTTACTCTCAGGGGTGGGAGATACGCAGTATTTT. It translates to CASSLLSGVGDTQYF.

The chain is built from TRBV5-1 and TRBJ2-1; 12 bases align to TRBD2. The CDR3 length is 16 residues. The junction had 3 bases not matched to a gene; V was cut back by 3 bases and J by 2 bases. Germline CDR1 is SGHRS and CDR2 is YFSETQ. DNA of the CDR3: TGCGCCAGCAGCTCGACTAGCGGGGGACCCTACAATGAGCAGTTCTTC. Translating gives CASSSTSGGPYNEQFF. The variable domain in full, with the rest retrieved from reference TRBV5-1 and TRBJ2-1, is KAGVTQTPRYLIKTRGQQVTLSCSPISGHRSVSWYQQTPGQGLQFLFEYFSETQRNKGNFPGRFSGRQFSNSRSEMNVSTLELGDSALYLCASSSTSGGPYNEQFFGPGTRLTVL.

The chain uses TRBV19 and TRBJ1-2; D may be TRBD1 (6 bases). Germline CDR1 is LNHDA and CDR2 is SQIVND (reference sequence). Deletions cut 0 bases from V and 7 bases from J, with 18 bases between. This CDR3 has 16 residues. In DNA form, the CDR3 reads TGTGCCAGTAGTATAGATTGGAGCCTAGGGGGTCGTGGCTACACCTTC. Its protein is CASSIDWSLGGRGYTF.

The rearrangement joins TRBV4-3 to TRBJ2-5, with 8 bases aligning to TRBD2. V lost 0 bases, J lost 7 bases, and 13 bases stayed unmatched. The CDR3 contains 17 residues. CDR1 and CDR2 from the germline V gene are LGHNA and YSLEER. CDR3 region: CASSQDPGGGGGRTQYF. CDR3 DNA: TGCGCCAGCAGCCAAGATCCGGGGGGGGGCGGCGGACGGACCCAGTACTTC.

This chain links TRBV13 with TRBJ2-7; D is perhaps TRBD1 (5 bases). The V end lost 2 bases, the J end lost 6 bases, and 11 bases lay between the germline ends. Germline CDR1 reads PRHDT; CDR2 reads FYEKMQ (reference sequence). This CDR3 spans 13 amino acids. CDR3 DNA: TGTGCCAGCAGCTTAACAGGTTTGTTCGAGCAGTACTTC. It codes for CASSLTGLFEQYF.

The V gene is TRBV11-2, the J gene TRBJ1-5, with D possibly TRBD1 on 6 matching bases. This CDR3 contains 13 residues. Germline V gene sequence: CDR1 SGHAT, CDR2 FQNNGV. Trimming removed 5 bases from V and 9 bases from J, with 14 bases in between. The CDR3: CASSDSGASPQHF. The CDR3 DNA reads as TGTGCCAGCAGCGATTCAGGGGCCTCGCCCCAGCATTTT.

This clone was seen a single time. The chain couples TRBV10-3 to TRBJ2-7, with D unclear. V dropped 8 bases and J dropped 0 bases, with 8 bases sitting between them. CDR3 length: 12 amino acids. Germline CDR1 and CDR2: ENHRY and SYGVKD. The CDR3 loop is CAIGDNSYEQYF. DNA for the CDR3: TGTGCCATCGGCGACAACTCCTACGAGCAGTACTTC.

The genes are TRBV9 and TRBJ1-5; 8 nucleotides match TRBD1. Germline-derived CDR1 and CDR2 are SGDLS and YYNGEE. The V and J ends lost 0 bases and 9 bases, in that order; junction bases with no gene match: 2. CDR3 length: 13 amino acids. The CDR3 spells CASSVAGGPPQHF. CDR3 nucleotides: TGTGCCAGCAGCGTAGCAGGGGGCCCGCCCCAGCATTTT.